These 21 T cell receptor beta chains originate from one sample sequenced in a study of T cell responses to AZD1222 COVID-19 vaccine. Clones were read by immunoSEQ multiplex PCR, and TCRdb kept only the in-frame ones, dropping some. This table holds some 200,000 clones, 90% to 95% found once. The sequencing here drew on peripheral blood, taken 28 days after the second AZD1222 dose. These receptors all stem from an adult who received the AZD1222 COVID-19 vaccine.

The rearrangement uses TRBV2 and TRBJ2-1; possible D gene TRBD2, 5 bases. Per germline, CDR1 SNHLY and CDR2 FYNNEI. With 3 bases removed from V and 8 bases from J, the gap between germline ends came to 17 bases. The CDR3 is 15 residues long. CDR3 loop: CASSDPEAVLDEQFF. As DNA, the CDR3 is TGTGCCAGCAGTGATCCGGAGGCAGTTCTAGATGAGCAGTTCTTC.

This chain connects TRBV9 to TRBJ2-1; 13 bases are a match to TRBD2. V lost 1 base and J lost 8; bases outside the gene matches: 3. Germline V lookup: CDR1 SGDLS, CDR2 YYNGEE. The CDR3 is made up of 15 amino acids. CDR3 sequence (DNA): TGTGCCAGCAGCGTAACTAGCGGGGGGGCCGATGAGCAGTTCTTC. It specifies CASSVTSGGADEQFF.

The J gene is TRBJ2-3, the V gene TRBV20-1, with D unclear. The CDR3 spans 11 residues. Looked up from germline, CDR1 is DFQATT and CDR2 is SNEGSKA (reference sequence). Trimming removed 5 bases from V and 11 bases from J, with 14 bases in between. This CDR3 is CSASNPYGQYF. The CDR3 bases are TGCAGTGCTTCTAACCCCTATGGGCAGTATTTT.

V is TRBV24-1 and J is TRBJ2-3; no clear D. Germline CDR1 is KGHDR and CDR2 is SFDVKD. The CDR3 is made up of 14 amino acids. V was pared by 4 bases and J by 6 bases, with 13 bases between. The CDR3 DNA reads TGTGCCACCAGTGAAGAAGGCAGCTTTGATACGCAGTATTTT. It is translated as CATSEEGSFDTQYF.

The rearrangement joins TRBV10-3 to TRBJ2-1; tentatively, D is TRBD1 (5 bases). CDR3 length: 14 amino acids. V dropped 10 bases and J dropped 0 bases, with 13 bases sitting between them. Per the germline V gene, CDR1 is ENHRY and CDR2 is SYGVKD. The CDR3 DNA follows: TGTGCCAGCTCTGGGGCCGGCTCCTACAATGAGCAGTTCTTC. Its translation: CASSGAGSYNEQFF.

V usage is TRBV27 and J usage is TRBJ1-3, with D unresolved. In germline, CDR1 is MNHEY, CDR2 SMNVEV (reference sequence). This CDR3 is built from 15 residues. Trimming took off 3 bases at V and 0 bases at J, with 9 bases between the two ends. CDR3 DNA: TGTGCCAGCAGTTTGAGGAGATCCTCTGGAAACACCATATATTTT. Translation: CASSLRRSSGNTIYF.

The chain employs TRBV6-5 and TRBJ1-2; TRBD1 matches 8 bases. CDR3 size: 12 residues. With V trimmed by 10 bases and J by 4 bases, 5 bases remained unmatched. CDR1 and CDR2 from the germline V gene are MNHEY and SVGAGI. DNA for the CDR3: TGTGCCACCAGGGGGCGGGTCTATGGCTACACCTTC. Translating it yields CATRGRVYGYTF.

This clone was counted only a few times. The chain is built from TRBV29-1 and TRBJ2-5, with a possible D match to TRBD2 (6 bases). The CDR3 has 15 amino acids. V lost 3 bases and J 4 bases, leaving 18 bases between the germline ends. Germline CDR1 and CDR2: SQVTM and ANQGSEA. The DNA for the CDR3 is TGCAGCGTTGACCACCGGTGGGGGGTCGGAGAGACCCAGTACTTC. Amino acids: CSVDHRWGVGETQYF.

J is TRBJ1-2 and V is TRBV14; possibly TRBD1 for D (5 bases). Germline lookup yields CDR1 SGHDN and CDR2 FVKESK. The CDR3 extends over 16 amino acids. The ends were cut back, 1 base at V and 4 bases at J, with 16 bases in the middle. The CDR3 coding sequence is TGTGCCAGCAGCCAAGTTTGGGGCGGATTCTCCTATGGCTACACCTTC. This translates into CASSQVWGGFSYGYTF.

The gene calls are TRBV7-2 and TRBJ1-5; D call uncertain. Germline assignment: CDR1 SGHTA and CDR2 FQGNSA. The CDR3 has 17 amino acids. With 1 base removed from V and 2 bases from J, the gap between germline ends came to 15 bases. The CDR3: CASSLGAGSVGNQPQHF. The CDR3 bases are TGTGCCAGCAGCTTAGGAGCGGGAAGTGTAGGCAATCAGCCCCAGCATTTT.

This clone was recorded only once. The genes are TRBV7-9 and TRBJ1-2; no firm D call. The V end was cut by 0 bases, the J end by 6 bases, with 5 bases between. CDR1 and CDR2 (germline): SEHNR, FQNEAQ (reference sequence). CDR3 length equals 12 residues. CDR3 amino acids: CASSLAGNGYTF. In DNA form, the CDR3 reads TGTGCCAGCAGCTTAGCAGGGAATGGCTACACCTTC.

The chain uses TRBV9 and TRBJ1-4; no firm D call. This CDR3 is built from 16 residues. The V and J ends lost 0 bases and 8 bases respectively, with 17 bases between them. Germline CDR1 is SGDLS and CDR2 is YYNGEE. DNA of the CDR3: TGTGCCAGCAGCGTAGGAGGGAGGCGTTATGGGGAAAAACTGTTTTTT. This sequence encodes CASSVGGRRYGEKLFF.

The rearrangement links TRBV7-2 to TRBJ2-1; TRBD1 is a possible D gene (7 bases). This CDR3 has 15 residues. In germline, CDR1 is SGHTA, CDR2 FQGNSA. V was shortened by 5 bases and J by 1 base, with 12 bases between the two germline ends. CDR3 DNA: TGTGCCAGCAGCCGCCAGGGGGGTTCCTACAATGAGCAGTTCTTC. Protein sequence: CASSRQGGSYNEQFF.

This chain links TRBV6-4 with TRBJ1-1; 8 bases line up with TRBD1. Germline loops: CDR1 MRHNA, CDR2 SNTAGT. V trimming: 7 bases; J trimming: 1 base; junction bases outside the gene matches: 8. The CDR3 consists of 15 residues. This CDR3 is CASKPVGQGNTEAFF. The CDR3 nucleotides are TGTGCCAGCAAACCCGTCGGACAGGGGAACACTGAAGCTTTCTTT.

The DNA for the CDR3 is TGTGCCAGCAGCTTGGTTCCCCTAGCGGGAAGCGAGCAGTACTTC. This gives the protein CASSLVPLAGSEQYF. V gene TRBV5-8 combines with J gene TRBJ2-7, with 9 bases aligning to TRBD2. CDR1 is SGHTS and CDR2 is YDEGEE in the germline V gene. The CDR3 spans 15 residues. Trimming took 0 bases from V and 6 from J; bases not matched to a gene: 7. Supplemented by reference TRBV5-8 and TRBJ2-7, the full variable domain reads EAGVTQSPTHLIKTRGQQATLRCSPISGHTSVYWYQQALGLGLQFLLWYDEGEERNRGNFPPRFSGRQFPNYSSELNVNALELEDSALYLCASSLVPLAGSEQYFGPGTRLTVT.

The chain links TRBV5-1 to TRBJ2-7, with 10 bases lining up with TRBD1. This CDR3 region has 15 residues. J lost 5 bases, V lost 4 bases, and 9 bases had no gene match. Germline V gene data show CDR1 as SGHRS and CDR2 as YFSETQ. The CDR3 here is CASSNVDRGPNEQYF. The CDR3 bases are TGCGCCAGCAGCAACGTCGACAGGGGGCCCAACGAGCAGTACTTC.

V and J are TRBV6-2 or TRBV6-3 and TRBJ1-1; D possibly corresponds to TRBD1 (5 bases). The CDR3 sequence is 14 residues long. The germline V gene encodes CDR1 MNHEY and CDR2 SVGEGT. V lost 2 bases to trimming and J lost 4 bases, with 11 bases between them. In nucleotides, the CDR3 is TGTGCCAGCAGTTACGGGGGGGAGCCCACTGAAGCTTTCTTT. Its protein is CASSYGGEPTEAFF.

In its sample, this clone was seen once. The V gene is TRBV4-1, the J gene TRBJ1-5; perhaps TRBD1 as D (6 bases). V dropped 1 base and J dropped 2 bases, with 15 bases sitting between them. The germline V gene has CDR1 MGHRA and CDR2 YSYEKL. This CDR3 is 17 amino acids long. The CDR3 is CASSQGPGGKGNQPQHF. The CDR3 nucleotides are TGCGCCAGCAGCCAAGGGCCCGGGGGCAAAGGCAATCAGCCCCAGCATTTT.

This rearrangement joins TRBV12-5 to TRBJ1-5, with 7 positions matching TRBD1. Trimming removed 6 bases from V and 6 bases from J; junction bases left unmatched: 5. Germline values: CDR1 LGHNT, CDR2 FRNRAP. This CDR3 comprises 13 residues. For the CDR3, the DNA is TGTGCTAGTGGCTTACAGGGGTTTCAGCCCCAGCATTTT. This encodes CASGLQGFQPQHF.

This clone has a handful of counts. This chain joins TRBV19 and TRBJ2-2, with D perhaps matching TRBD1 or TRBD2 (5 bases each). CDR1 is LNHDA and CDR2 is SQIVND in the germline V gene (reference sequence). The CDR3 sequence is 15 residues long. Between the trimmed V and J ends, which lost 6 bases and 6 bases, there was a span of 17 bases. The CDR3 region is CASRPPGAVPGELFF. The CDR3 bases are TGTGCCAGTAGACCGCCCGGGGCCGTGCCCGGGGAGCTGTTTTTT.

The rearrangement uses TRBV13 and TRBJ1-2; D gene ambiguous. V was shortened by 0 bases and J by 4 bases, with 9 bases between the two germline ends. Germline-derived CDR1 and CDR2 are PRHDT and FYEKMQ (reference sequence). The CDR3 is 14 residues long. Here the CDR3 reads CASSLGRGLYGYTF. CDR3 in DNA: TGTGCCAGCAGCTTAGGCCGAGGACTCTATGGCTACACCTTC.